These 32 T cell receptor beta chains were sequenced from one sample in a study of graft-versus-host responses after intestinal transplantation. Their cognate antigens are unknown. The data were produced by immunoSEQ multiplex PCR, yet TCRdb's version contains in-frame clones alone and is incomplete. The sample shows some 83,000 clones, 90% to 95% of them seen only once. The sample here was unstimulated CD4+ T cells sorted from spleen or lymph node cells, taken before intestinal transplant. These receptors all come from a human donor who received an intestinal transplant.

The chain links TRBV30 to TRBJ1-5; unclear D gene. The CDR3 consists of 13 residues. The germline CDR1 and CDR2 sequences are GTSNPN and SVGIG (reference sequence). V lost 2 bases and J 4 bases, leaving 9 bases between the germline ends. The chain's CDR3 is CAWSPGTNQPQHF. CDR3 DNA: TGTGCCTGGAGTCCCGGTACGAATCAGCCCCAGCATTTT.

The V call is TRBV11-3, the J call TRBJ1-6; D is unclear. The CDR3 runs to 15 residues. CDR1 is SGHNT, CDR2 YENEEA, per germline. V was shortened by 2 bases and J by 7 bases, with 12 bases between the two germline ends. The CDR3 sequence is CASSLSAPGNSPLHF. CDR3 sequence (DNA): TGTGCCAGCAGCTTAAGCGCCCCTGGGAATTCACCCCTCCACTTT.

The chain recombines TRBV19 with TRBJ2-3; tentatively, D is TRBD1 (6 bases). Germline V gene sequence: CDR1 LNHDA, CDR2 SQIVND (reference sequence). V was trimmed by 2 bases and J by 4 bases, leaving 16 bases between them. The CDR3 spans 16 residues. The CDR3: CASSIQGSGVADTQYF. In DNA, the CDR3 is TGTGCCAGTAGTATACAGGGATCAGGGGTGGCAGATACGCAGTATTTT.

V and J are TRBV7-8 and TRBJ1-5, with 8 bases aligning to TRBD1. With V trimmed by 5 bases and J by 3 bases, 6 bases remained unmatched. The germline gives CDR1 SGHVS, CDR2 FQNEAQ. CDR3 length equals 15 residues. CDR3 sequence reads: CASSRTQGDNQPQHF. CDR3 nucleotides: TGTGCCAGCAGCCGAACACAGGGGGACAATCAGCCCCAGCATTTT.

This clone is a singleton in its sample. This chain connects TRBV30 to TRBJ1-2, with a possible D match to TRBD1 (6 bases). The CDR3 contains 13 residues. Trimming pared 7 bases from V and 4 bases from J, leaving 16 bases between. Germline CDR1 and CDR2: GTSNPN and SVGIG (reference sequence). The CDR3 reads CASRTVSIYGYTF. CDR3 sequence (DNA): TGTGCCTCAAGGACAGTTTCGATCTATGGCTACACCTTC.

The chain employs TRBV28 and TRBJ2-7; possible D gene TRBD2, 7 bases. The germline gives CDR1 MDHEN, CDR2 SYDVKM. Trimming removed 5 bases from V and 6 bases from J, with 17 bases in between. The CDR3 totals 14 residues. The CDR3 bases are TGTGCCAGCAGTCCCCCCCGGGGGGCAGCCGAGCAGTACTTC. Its translation is CASSPPRGAAEQYF.

This sequence joins TRBV19 and TRBJ1-5, with unresolved D. The ends were cut back, 4 bases at V and 6 bases at J, with 10 bases in the middle. The CDR3 runs 13 residues. Germline V gene data show CDR1 as LNHDA and CDR2 as SQIVND (reference sequence). The CDR3 DNA reads as TGTGCCAGTAGTAAGGAGGGAACTCAGCCCCAGCATTTT. Protein product: CASSKEGTQPQHF.

This clone occurred once. The chain is built from TRBV2 and TRBJ1-5; possibly TRBD1 for D (5 bases). Germline lookup yields CDR1 SNHLY and CDR2 FYNNEI. The germline V and J ends were trimmed by 3 bases and 1 base, with 22 bases remaining between them. The CDR3 is 19 residues long. The CDR3 loop is CASSDRQGPGVVSNQPQHF. The CDR3 bases are TGTGCCAGCAGTGACCGCCAGGGCCCGGGGGTGGTGAGCAATCAGCCCCAGCATTTT.

The chain couples TRBV7-2 to TRBJ2-6, with 7 nucleotides matching TRBD1. V dropped 5 bases and J dropped 0; count of bases not matched to a gene: 7. The CDR3 covers 17 residues. Germline V gene sequence: CDR1 SGHTA, CDR2 FQGNSA. CDR3 coding DNA: TGTGCCAGCAGCAAACGGACAGGAAGCTCTGGGGCCAACGTCCTGACTTTC. The encoded protein is CASSKRTGSSGANVLTF.

The V and J genes are TRBV11-3 and TRBJ2-7; 7 bases are shared with TRBD1. J lost 0 bases, V lost 6 bases, and 5 bases had no gene match. The CDR3 totals 14 residues. Looked up from germline, CDR1 is SGHNT and CDR2 is YENEEA. CDR3 nucleotides: TGTGCCAGCAGTAAGGGGACAGACTCCTACGAGCAGTACTTC. Its protein is CASSKGTDSYEQYF.

This rearrangement joins TRBV5-1 to TRBJ2-7; 11 bases align to TRBD2. There are 14 residues in the CDR3. Germline V lookup: CDR1 SGHRS, CDR2 YFSETQ. With 2 bases clipped from V and 6 bases from J, the junction kept 4 bases outside the gene matches. CDR3 DNA sequence: TGCGCCAGCAGCTTACTAGCGGGGGTCCGCGAGCAGTACTTC. This encodes CASSLLAGVREQYF.

This chain joins TRBV13 and TRBJ1-6; 8 bases are shared with TRBD1. Trimming took 5 bases from V and 10 from J; bases not matched to a gene: 10. Looked up from germline, CDR1 is PRHDT and CDR2 is FYEKMQ (reference sequence). The CDR3 length is 15 residues. In DNA, the CDR3 is TGTGCCAGCAGCCAGGCCAGGGGGCCCTCCTCACCCCTCCACTTT. This translates into CASSQARGPSSPLHF.

The chain is built from TRBV7-2 and TRBJ2-1; TRBD2 matches at 10 bases. There are 15 residues in the CDR3. Per the germline V gene, CDR1 is SGHTA and CDR2 is FQGNSA. Trimming removed 4 bases from V and 7 bases from J; junction bases left unmatched: 7. The DNA for the CDR3 is TGTGCCAGCAGCTCGAGCGGGGGGGTTTATAATGAGCAGTTCTTC. Protein: CASSSSGGVYNEQFF. The whole variable domain, remainder taken from reference TRBV7-2 and TRBJ2-1, is GAGVSQSPSNKVTEKGKDVELRCDPISGHTALYWYRQSLGQGLEFLIYFQGNSAPDKSGLPSDRFSAERTGGSVSTLTIQRTQQEDSAVYLCASSSSGGVYNEQFFGPGTRLTVL.

The chain has TRBV10-3 and TRBJ1-5; D is undetermined. The germline V and J ends were trimmed by 0 bases and 3 bases, with 18 bases remaining between them. The CDR3 runs 18 residues. CDR1 is ENHRY and CDR2 is SYGVKD in the germline V gene. The CDR3 DNA is TGTGCCATCAGTGAGTCGTTGGGAATTACGGGGTACAATCAGCCCCAGCATTTT. It yields the protein CAISESLGITGYNQPQHF.

This clone was observed a handful of times. The chain links TRBV6-5 to TRBJ1-1, with no clear D. The germline gives CDR1 MNHEY, CDR2 SVGAGI. The CDR3 length is 14 residues. The ends were cut back, 4 bases at V and 1 base at J, with 10 bases in the middle. Here the CDR3 DNA reads TGTGCCAGCAGTTCGTGGACTGGGAACACTGAAGCTTTCTTT. Its protein product is CASSSWTGNTEAFF.

The sample holds one count of this clone. V gene TRBV27 combines with J gene TRBJ2-5; 7 positions match TRBD1. The germline gives CDR1 MNHEY, CDR2 SMNVEV (reference sequence). J was trimmed by 5 bases and V by 3 bases; bases with no gene match: 9. This CDR3 has 15 residues. The DNA for the CDR3 is TGTGCCAGCAGTTTTAGTAGGAGCAGGGGGGAGACCCAGTACTTC. Its translation: CASSFSRSRGETQYF.

The rearrangement joins TRBV2 to TRBJ2-3; tentatively, D is TRBD2 (5 bases). V was cut by 9 bases and J by 2 bases, with 12 bases left in between. Germline V lookup: CDR1 SNHLY, CDR2 FYNNEI. This CDR3 region has 13 residues. CDR3 bases: TGTGCCAGTGCTCGAGGGTTCACAGATACGCAGTATTTT. Translation gives CASARGFTDTQYF.

The CDR3 nucleotides read TGTGCCTGGAGGGGTGGGGGGGCGCATGTCGTTCAGTATTTT. Translation: CAWRGGGAHVVQYF. This chain joins TRBV30 and TRBJ2-3; D possibly corresponds to TRBD2 (7 bases). V was pared by 3 bases and J by 12 bases, with 22 bases between. Germline-derived CDR1 and CDR2 are GTSNPN and SVGIG (reference sequence). The CDR3 runs to 14 residues.

The rearrangement joins TRBV5-1 to TRBJ2-3; tentatively, D is TRBD1 (6 bases). Germline V lookup: CDR1 SGHRS, CDR2 YFSETQ. This CDR3 has 14 residues. V dropped 3 bases and J dropped 4 bases, with 12 bases sitting between them. CDR3 DNA sequence: TGCGCCAGCAGCTCTACAGGGAATCCAGATACGCAGTATTTT. It yields the protein CASSSTGNPDTQYF. The full variable domain, its missing parts supplied by reference TRBV5-1 and TRBJ2-3, is KAGVTQTPRYLIKTRGQQVTLSCSPISGHRSVSWYQQTPGQGLQFLFEYFSETQRNKGNFPGRFSGRQFSNSRSEMNVSTLELGDSALYLCASSSTGNPDTQYFGPGTRLTVL.

The chain links TRBV5-1 to TRBJ2-1; 14 positions agree with TRBD2. Germline V gives CDR1 SGHRS, CDR2 YFSETQ. V shed 2 bases, J shed 11 bases, and the junction held 12 bases outside the gene matches. This CDR3 is built from 17 residues. The CDR3 is CASSFVFGTSGGLQQFF. DNA of the CDR3: TGCGCCAGCAGCTTTGTGTTCGGGACTAGCGGGGGTTTGCAGCAGTTCTTC.

This clone was observed a few times. In DNA form, the CDR3 reads TGTGCCAGCAGTGAAACGGACAGGGGTGAAAAACTGTTTTTT. It is translated as CASSETDRGEKLFF. The chain employs TRBV2 and TRBJ1-4; TRBD1 aligns across 9 bases. The CDR3 extends over 14 amino acids. V was pared by 2 bases and J by 7 bases, with 2 bases of the junction left unmatched. Germline V gene sequence: CDR1 SNHLY, CDR2 FYNNEI.

The chain carries TRBV30 and TRBJ1-5; 8 bases agree with TRBD1. V trimming: 0 bases; J trimming: 4 bases; junction bases outside the gene matches: 5. This CDR3 comprises 15 residues. The V gene's germline CDR1 is GTSNPN and CDR2 SVGIG (reference sequence). CDR3 nucleotide sequence: TGTGCCTGGAGTGTAGGACAGGGTGGGAATCAGCCCCAGCATTTT. It specifies CAWSVGQGGNQPQHF.

This rearrangement joins TRBV18 to TRBJ2-5, with a possible D match to TRBD1 (5 bases). Trimming removed 6 bases at V and 3 bases at J, with 11 bases between. CDR1 and CDR2 from the germline V gene are KGHSH and LQKENI. CDR3 length: 13 residues. CDR3 sequence: CASSQGNKETQYF. In nucleotides, the CDR3 is TGTGCCAGCTCCCAGGGAAACAAAGAGACCCAGTACTTC.

This clone was detected only a few times. The rearrangement uses TRBV27 and TRBJ1-4; D unresolved. CDR1 MNHEY and CDR2 SMNVEV come from the germline V gene (reference sequence). V was trimmed by 6 bases and J by 5 bases, leaving 13 bases between them. This CDR3 comprises 14 residues. The CDR3 spells CASRVDGENEKLFF. The CDR3 coding sequence is TGTGCCAGCAGAGTGGACGGGGAGAATGAAAAACTGTTTTTT.

This chain links TRBV4-3 with TRBJ1-2; 7 bases map to TRBD1. After removal of 4 bases from V and 4 bases from J, the junction contained 9 bases not matched to a gene. The CDR3 totals 15 residues. The V gene's germline CDR1 is LGHNA and CDR2 YSLEER. CDR3 protein: CASSPTGAVGYGYTF. CDR3 nucleotides: TGCGCCAGCAGCCCAACAGGGGCCGTAGGCTATGGCTACACCTTC.

This clone turned up a few times. The chain employs TRBV7-9 and TRBJ1-5, with a tentative D call TRBD1 (5 bases). This CDR3 spans 16 amino acids. The germline V gene has CDR1 SEHNR and CDR2 FQNEAQ (reference sequence). The germline V and J ends were trimmed by 1 base and 1 base, with 11 bases remaining between them. The CDR3 here is CASSLVGGSSNQPQHF. DNA of the CDR3: TGTGCCAGCAGCTTAGTCGGGGGGTCGAGCAATCAGCCCCAGCATTTT.

Concerning this clone: This sample also contains other DNA sequences that code for the same CDR3. The V call is TRBV6-5, the J call TRBJ1-6; D possibly corresponds to TRBD1 (5 bases). CDR3 length: 16 amino acids. Trimming took 2 bases from V and 1 from J, leaving 9 bases between them. Germline V gene sequence: CDR1 MNHEY, CDR2 SVGAGI. CDR3 DNA sequence: TGTGCCAGCAGTTACCTTACAGGTTCCTATAATTCACCCCTCCACTTT. It translates to CASSYLTGSYNSPLHF.

Notes on this clone: The sample has other DNA sequences that encode this CDR3 too. The rearrangement links TRBV19 to TRBJ2-7; D may be TRBD2 (5 bases). Looked up from germline, CDR1 is LNHDA and CDR2 is SQIVND (reference sequence). This CDR3 contains 13 residues. Trimming pared 0 bases from V and 3 bases from J, leaving 6 bases between. The CDR3 sequence is CASSIDRGYEQYF. CDR3 nucleotide sequence: TGTGCCAGTAGTATAGATCGGGGCTACGAGCAGTACTTC.

The rearrangement joins TRBV12-5 to TRBJ1-4; TRBD1 matches at 10 bases. J gave up 7 bases and V 5 bases, and 13 bases lay outside the gene matches. This CDR3 region has 17 residues. Germline CDR1 LGHNT, CDR2 FRNRAP. For the CDR3, the DNA is TGTGCTAGTGGTCCGAATTGGACGGGACAGGGGAGTGAAAAACTGTTTTTT. Residues: CASGPNWTGQGSEKLFF.

This sequence joins TRBV7-2 and TRBJ1-2, with 7 nucleotides matching TRBD1. This CDR3 comprises 16 residues. Looked up from germline, CDR1 is SGHTA and CDR2 is FQGNSA. V was clipped by 4 bases and J by 5 bases; unmatched bases: 13. CDR3 amino acids: CASSSRSGTAVYGYTF. CDR3 DNA sequence: TGTGCCAGCAGCTCCCGTTCCGGGACAGCTGTATATGGCTACACCTTC. The whole variable domain, remainder taken from reference TRBV7-2 and TRBJ1-2, is GAGVSQSPSNKVTEKGKDVELRCDPISGHTALYWYRQSLGQGLEFLIYFQGNSAPDKSGLPSDRFSAERTGGSVSTLTIQRTQQEDSAVYLCASSSRSGTAVYGYTFGSGTRLTVV.

The rearrangement joins TRBV7-9 to TRBJ1-1; D is perhaps TRBD1 (5 bases). Germline CDR1 is SEHNR and CDR2 is FQNEAQ (reference sequence). Trimming left V 5 bases short and J 1 base short, with 14 bases between. The CDR3 has 15 residues. DNA for the CDR3: TGTGCCAGCAGCCCTCGATTGGGGGGGAACACTGAAGCTTTCTTT. Its translation: CASSPRLGGNTEAFF.

This chain joins TRBV18 and TRBJ2-3; tentatively, D is TRBD2 (5 bases). This CDR3 region has 12 residues. V gave up 3 bases and J gave up 8 bases, with 9 bases separating them. Germline loops: CDR1 KGHSH, CDR2 LQKENI. The CDR3 here is CASSPETTTQYF. In DNA, the CDR3 is TGTGCCAGCTCACCCGAGACTACTACGCAGTATTTT.